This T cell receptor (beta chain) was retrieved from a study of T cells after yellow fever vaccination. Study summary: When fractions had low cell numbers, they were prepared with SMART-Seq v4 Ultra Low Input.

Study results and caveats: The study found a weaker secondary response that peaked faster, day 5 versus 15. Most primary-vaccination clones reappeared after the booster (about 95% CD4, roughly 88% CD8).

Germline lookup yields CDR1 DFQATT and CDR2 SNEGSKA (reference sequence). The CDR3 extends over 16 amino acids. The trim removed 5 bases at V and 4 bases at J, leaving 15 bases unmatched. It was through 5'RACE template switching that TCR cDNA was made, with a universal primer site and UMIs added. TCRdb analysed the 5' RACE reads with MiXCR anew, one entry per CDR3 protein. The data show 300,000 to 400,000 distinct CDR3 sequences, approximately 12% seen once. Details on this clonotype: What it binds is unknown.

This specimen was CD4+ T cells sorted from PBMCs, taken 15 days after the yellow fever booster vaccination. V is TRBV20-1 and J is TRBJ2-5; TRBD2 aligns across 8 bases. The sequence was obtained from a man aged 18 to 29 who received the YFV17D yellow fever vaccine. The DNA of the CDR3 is TGCAGTGCTCAATTAGATCGGGGGGGCGTTTTAGAGACCCAGTACTTC. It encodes CSAQLDRGGVLETQYF.